This T cell receptor beta chain was sequenced during a study of naive and memory T cell subsets. Findings of the study overall: No ground truth validated the naive and memory repertoire findings.

This clonotype occurred a few times. Its target is unknown. Four subsets defined by CD45RA and CD27 were sorted after CD3, CD4, CD8 and live/dead staining. CDR1 DFQATT and CDR2 SNEGSKA come from the germline V gene (reference sequence). The CDR3 has 10 residues. The V and J ends lost 6 bases and 7 bases respectively, with 9 bases between them. The beta constant-region primer was an equimolar mix of two oligonucleotides covering TRBC1 and TRBC2. Four rounds of PCR amplified the ligated cDNA using nested alpha and beta constant-region primers plus SP2. TCRdb redid the calling of the UMI-ligation and nested PCR reads with MiXCR, one entry per CDR3 protein. This table has around 35,000 distinct CDR3 sequences, roughly 15% appearing once.

The sequence was obtained from a human donor in good health. The chain has TRBV20-1 and TRBJ1-1, with a possible D match to TRBD1 (5 bases). Sample: effector memory CD4+ T cells from blood. Subset: effector memory, CD45RA- CD27-. CDR3 DNA sequence: TGCAGTGCCGAGCAGGGTGAAGCTTTCTTT. It translates to CSAEQGEAFF.